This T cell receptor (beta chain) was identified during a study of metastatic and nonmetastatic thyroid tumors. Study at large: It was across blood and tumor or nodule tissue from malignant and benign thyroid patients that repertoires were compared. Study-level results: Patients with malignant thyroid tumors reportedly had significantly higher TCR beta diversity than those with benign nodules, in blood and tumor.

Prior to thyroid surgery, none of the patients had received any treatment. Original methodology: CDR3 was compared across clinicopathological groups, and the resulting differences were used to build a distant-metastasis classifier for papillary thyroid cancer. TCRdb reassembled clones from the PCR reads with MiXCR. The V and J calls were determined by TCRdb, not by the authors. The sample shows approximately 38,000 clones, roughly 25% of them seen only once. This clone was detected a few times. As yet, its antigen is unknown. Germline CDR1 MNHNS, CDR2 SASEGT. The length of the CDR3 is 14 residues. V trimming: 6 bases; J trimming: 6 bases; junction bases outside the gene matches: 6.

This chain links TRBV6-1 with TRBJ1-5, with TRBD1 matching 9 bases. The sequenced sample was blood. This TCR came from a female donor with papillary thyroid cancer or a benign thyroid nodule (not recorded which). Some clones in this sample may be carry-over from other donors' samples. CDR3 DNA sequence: TGTGCCAGCAGACGGACAGGGGAGGCTCAGCCCCAGCATTTT. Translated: CASRRTGEAQPQHF.